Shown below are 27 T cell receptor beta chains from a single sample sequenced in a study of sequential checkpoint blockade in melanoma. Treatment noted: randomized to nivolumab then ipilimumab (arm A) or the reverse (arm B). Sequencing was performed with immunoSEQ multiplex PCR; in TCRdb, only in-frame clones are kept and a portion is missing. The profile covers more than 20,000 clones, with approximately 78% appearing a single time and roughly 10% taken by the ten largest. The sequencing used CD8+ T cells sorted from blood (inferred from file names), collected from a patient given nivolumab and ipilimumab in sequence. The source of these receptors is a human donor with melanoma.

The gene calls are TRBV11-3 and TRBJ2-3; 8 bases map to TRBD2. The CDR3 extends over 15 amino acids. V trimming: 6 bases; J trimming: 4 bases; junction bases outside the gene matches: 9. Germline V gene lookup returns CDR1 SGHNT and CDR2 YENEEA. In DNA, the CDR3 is TGTGCCAGCAGTCCGGGAGGGGTCAAGGCAGATACGCAGTATTTT. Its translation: CASSPGGVKADTQYF.

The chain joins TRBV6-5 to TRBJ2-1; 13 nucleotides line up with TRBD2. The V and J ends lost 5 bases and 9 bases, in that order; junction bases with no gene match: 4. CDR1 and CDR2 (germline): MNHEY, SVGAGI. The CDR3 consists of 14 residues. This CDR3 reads CASSGLAGVSEQFF. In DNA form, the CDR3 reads TGTGCCAGCAGTGGACTAGCGGGAGTTTCTGAGCAGTTCTTC.

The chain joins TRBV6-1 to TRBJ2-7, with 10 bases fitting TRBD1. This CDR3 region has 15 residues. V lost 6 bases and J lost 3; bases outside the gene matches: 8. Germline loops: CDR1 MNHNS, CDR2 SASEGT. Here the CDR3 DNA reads TGTGCCAGCAGGCCAGCTCGGACAGGGGGCTACGAGCAGTACTTC. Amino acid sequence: CASRPARTGGYEQYF.

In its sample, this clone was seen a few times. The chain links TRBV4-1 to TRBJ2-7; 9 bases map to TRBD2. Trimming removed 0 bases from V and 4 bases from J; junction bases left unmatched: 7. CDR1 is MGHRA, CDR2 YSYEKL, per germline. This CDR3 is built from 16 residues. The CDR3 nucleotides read TGCGCCAGCAGCCAAGAGTCCAGCGGGAGGAGGTACGAGCAGTACTTC. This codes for CASSQESSGRRYEQYF.

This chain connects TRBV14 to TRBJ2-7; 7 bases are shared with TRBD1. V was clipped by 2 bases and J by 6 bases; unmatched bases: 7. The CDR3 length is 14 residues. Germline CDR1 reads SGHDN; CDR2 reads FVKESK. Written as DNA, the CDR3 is TGTGCCAGCAGCCAATTTACAGGGGTTGGCGAGCAGTACTTC. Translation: CASSQFTGVGEQYF.

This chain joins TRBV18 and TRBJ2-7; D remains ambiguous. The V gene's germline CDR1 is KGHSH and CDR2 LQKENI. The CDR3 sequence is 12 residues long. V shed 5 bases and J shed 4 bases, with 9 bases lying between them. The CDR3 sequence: CASSATEYEQYF. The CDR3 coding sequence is TGTGCCAGCTCAGCCACAGAATACGAGCAGTACTTC.

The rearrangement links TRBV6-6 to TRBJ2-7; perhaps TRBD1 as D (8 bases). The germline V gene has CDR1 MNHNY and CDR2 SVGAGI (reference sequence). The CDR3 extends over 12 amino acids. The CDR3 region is CAEGQGGDEQYF. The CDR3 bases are TGTGCGGAAGGACAGGGAGGGGACGAGCAGTACTTC.

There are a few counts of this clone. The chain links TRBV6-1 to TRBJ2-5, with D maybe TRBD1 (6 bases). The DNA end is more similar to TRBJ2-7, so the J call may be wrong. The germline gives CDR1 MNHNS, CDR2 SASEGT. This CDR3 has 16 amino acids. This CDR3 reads CASSESWQGPPYEQYF. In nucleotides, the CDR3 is TGTGCCAGCAGTGAAAGTTGGCAGGGGCCCCCTTACGAGCAGTACTTC.

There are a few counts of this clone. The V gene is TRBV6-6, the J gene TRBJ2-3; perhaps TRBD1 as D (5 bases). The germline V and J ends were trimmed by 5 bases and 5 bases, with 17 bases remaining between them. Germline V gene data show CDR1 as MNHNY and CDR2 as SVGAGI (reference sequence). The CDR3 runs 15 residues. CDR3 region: CASSNIFGAGDTQYF. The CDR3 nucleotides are TGTGCCAGCAGTAATATATTTGGGGCCGGAGATACGCAGTATTTT.

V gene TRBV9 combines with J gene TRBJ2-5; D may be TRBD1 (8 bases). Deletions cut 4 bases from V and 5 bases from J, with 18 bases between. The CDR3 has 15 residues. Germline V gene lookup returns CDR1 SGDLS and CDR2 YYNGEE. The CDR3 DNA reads TGTGCCAGCAGCCCCACAGGGGGGGCACGGGAGACCCAGTACTTC. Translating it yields CASSPTGGARETQYF.

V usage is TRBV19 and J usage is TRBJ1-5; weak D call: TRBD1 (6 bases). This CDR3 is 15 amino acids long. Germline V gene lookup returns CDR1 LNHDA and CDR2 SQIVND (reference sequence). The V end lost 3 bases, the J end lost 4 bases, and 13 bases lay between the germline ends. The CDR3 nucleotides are TGTGCCAGTAGTATTGGGACACCCCCAAATCAGCCCCAGCATTTT. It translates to CASSIGTPPNQPQHF.

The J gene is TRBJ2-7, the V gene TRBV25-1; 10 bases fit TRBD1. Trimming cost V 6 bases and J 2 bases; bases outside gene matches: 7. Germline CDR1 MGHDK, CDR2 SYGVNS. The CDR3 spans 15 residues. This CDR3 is CASSFGQGGTYEQYF. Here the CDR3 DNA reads TGTGCCAGCAGCTTCGGACAGGGGGGGACCTACGAGCAGTACTTC.

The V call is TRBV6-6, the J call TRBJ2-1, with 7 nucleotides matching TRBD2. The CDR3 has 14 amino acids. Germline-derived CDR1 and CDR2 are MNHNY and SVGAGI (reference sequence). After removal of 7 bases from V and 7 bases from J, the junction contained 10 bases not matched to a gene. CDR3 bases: TGTGCCAGCAAGGCGGGAGTGGGTCGGAATGAGCAGTTCTTC. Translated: CASKAGVGRNEQFF.

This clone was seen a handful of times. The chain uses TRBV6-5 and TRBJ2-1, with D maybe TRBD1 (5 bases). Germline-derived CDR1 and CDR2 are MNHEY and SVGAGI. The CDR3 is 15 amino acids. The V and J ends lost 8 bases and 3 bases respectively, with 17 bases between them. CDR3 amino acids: CASRSFGGHYNEQFF. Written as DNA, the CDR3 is TGTGCCAGCCGCTCCTTTGGCGGACACTACAATGAGCAGTTCTTC.

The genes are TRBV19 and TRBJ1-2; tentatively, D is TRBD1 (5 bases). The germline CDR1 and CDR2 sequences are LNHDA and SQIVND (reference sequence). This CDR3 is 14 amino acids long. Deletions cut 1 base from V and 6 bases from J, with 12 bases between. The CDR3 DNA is TGTGCCAGTAGTATAGGTCCCAGGGCCCATGGCTACACCTTC. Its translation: CASSIGPRAHGYTF.

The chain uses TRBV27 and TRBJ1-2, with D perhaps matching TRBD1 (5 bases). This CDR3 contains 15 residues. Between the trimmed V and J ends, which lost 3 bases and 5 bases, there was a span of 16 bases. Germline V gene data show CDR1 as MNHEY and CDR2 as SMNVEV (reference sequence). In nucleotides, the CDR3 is TGTGCCAGCAGTTTTCGGGTAGGGGCGGGGTATGGCTACACCTTC. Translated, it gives CASSFRVGAGYGYTF.

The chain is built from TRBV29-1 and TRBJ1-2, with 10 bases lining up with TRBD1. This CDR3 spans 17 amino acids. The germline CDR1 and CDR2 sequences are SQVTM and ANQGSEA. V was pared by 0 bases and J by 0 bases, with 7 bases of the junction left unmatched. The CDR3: CSVEDKDRGIANYGYTF. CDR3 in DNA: TGCAGCGTTGAAGATAAGGACAGGGGGATAGCTAACTATGGCTACACCTTC.

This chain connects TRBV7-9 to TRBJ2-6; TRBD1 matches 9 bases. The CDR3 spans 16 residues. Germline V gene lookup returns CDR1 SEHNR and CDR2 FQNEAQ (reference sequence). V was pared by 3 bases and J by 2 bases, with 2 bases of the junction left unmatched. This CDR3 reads CASSFGQGTGANVLTF. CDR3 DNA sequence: TGTGCCAGCAGCTTCGGACAGGGGACTGGGGCCAACGTCCTGACTTTC.

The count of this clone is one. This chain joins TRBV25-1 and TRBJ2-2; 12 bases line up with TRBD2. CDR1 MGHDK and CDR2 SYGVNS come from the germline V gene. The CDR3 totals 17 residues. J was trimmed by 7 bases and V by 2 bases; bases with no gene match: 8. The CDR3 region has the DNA TGTGCCAGCAGTGAACTCCGACTAGCGGGAGAACACGGGGAGCTGTTTTTT. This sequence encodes CASSELRLAGEHGELFF.

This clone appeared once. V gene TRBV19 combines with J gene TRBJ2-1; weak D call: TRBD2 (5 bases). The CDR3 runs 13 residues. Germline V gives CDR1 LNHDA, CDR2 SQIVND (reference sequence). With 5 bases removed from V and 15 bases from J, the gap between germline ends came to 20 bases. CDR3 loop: CASSRVDFIQPFF. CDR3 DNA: TGTGCCAGTAGTCGCGTGGACTTCATTCAGCCGTTCTTC.

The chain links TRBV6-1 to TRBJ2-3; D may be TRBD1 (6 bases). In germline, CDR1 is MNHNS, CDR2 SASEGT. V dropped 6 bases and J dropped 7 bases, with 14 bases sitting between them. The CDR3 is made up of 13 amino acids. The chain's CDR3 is CASRPRTVNTQYF. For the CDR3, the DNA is TGTGCCAGCAGACCGCGGACAGTAAATACGCAGTATTTT.

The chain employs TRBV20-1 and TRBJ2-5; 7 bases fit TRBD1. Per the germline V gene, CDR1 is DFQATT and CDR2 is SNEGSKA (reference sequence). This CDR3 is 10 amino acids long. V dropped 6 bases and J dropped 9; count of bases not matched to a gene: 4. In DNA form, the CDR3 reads TGCAGTGCGATCCAGGGGGCCCAGTACTTC. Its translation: CSAIQGAQYF.

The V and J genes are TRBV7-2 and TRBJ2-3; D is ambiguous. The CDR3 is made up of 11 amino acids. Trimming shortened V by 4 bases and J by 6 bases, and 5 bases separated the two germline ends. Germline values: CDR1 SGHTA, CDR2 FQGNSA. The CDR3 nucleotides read TGTGCCAGCAGCTACTTGGATACGCAGTATTTT. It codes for CASSYLDTQYF.

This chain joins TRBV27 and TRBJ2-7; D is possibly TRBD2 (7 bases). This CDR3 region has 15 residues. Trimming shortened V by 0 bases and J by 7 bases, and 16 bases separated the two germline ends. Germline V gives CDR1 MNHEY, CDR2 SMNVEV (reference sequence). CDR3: CASSLSNRGGKEQYF. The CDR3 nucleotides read TGTGCCAGCAGTTTATCGAATAGGGGGGGCAAAGAGCAGTACTTC.

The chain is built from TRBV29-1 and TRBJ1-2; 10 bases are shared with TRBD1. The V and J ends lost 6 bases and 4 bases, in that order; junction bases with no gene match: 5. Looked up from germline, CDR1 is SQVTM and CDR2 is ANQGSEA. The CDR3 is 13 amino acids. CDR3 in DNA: TGCAGCGTCGACAGGGGGCAGGGCTATGGCTACACCTTC. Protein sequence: CSVDRGQGYGYTF. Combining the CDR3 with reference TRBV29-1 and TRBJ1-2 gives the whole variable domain SAVISQKPSRDICQRGTSLTIQCQVDSQVTMMFWYRQQPGQSLTLIATANQGSEATYESGFVIDKFPISRPNLTFSTLTVSNMSPEDSSIYLCSVDRGQGYGYTFGSGTRLTVV.

The CDR3 sequence: CASSLAVGSGPSYEQYF. CDR3 nucleotide sequence: TGCGCCAGCAGCTTGGCGGTGGGGAGCGGCCCCTCCTACGAGCAGTACTTC. The chain carries TRBV5-1 and TRBJ2-7; tentatively, D is TRBD2 (5 bases). This CDR3 has 17 amino acids. Per germline, CDR1 SGHRS and CDR2 YFSETQ. The V gene lost 0 bases and the J gene lost 0 bases, with 16 bases spanning the gap. The full variable domain, completed using reference TRBV5-1 and TRBJ2-7, is KAGVTQTPRYLIKTRGQQVTLSCSPISGHRSVSWYQQTPGQGLQFLFEYFSETQRNKGNFPGRFSGRQFSNSRSEMNVSTLELGDSALYLCASSLAVGSGPSYEQYFGPGTRLTVT.

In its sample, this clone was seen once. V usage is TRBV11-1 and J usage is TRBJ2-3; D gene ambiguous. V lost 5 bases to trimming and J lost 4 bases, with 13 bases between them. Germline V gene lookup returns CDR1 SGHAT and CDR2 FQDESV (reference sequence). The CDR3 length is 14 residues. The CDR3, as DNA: TGTGCCAGCAGCAACCTCCGGGTTTCAGATACGCAGTATTTT. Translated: CASSNLRVSDTQYF.